The source of this T cell receptor (beta chain) is a study of beta chain features in type 1 diabetes. Overall study: Cell yields, age and gender were similar between patients and healthy donors.

V was clipped by 4 bases and J by 0 bases, with 10 bases between them. Looked up from germline, CDR1 is MNHNS and CDR2 is SASEGT. The CDR3 contains 15 residues. The investigators reverse transcribed all of the isolated RNA, so they sequenced expressed TCRB transcripts. Profiled with immunoSEQ multiplex PCR; TCRdb holds only in-frame clones, not every one. The sample holds about 740,000 clones, roughly 13% seen once. This clone was counted between two and nine times. No antigen is known for it. Every donor provided one heparinised blood draw, which averaged about 110 mL. Study-wide results and limits: Type 1 diabetes patients had VDJ junctions that carried fewer insertions and more deletions. There was a moderate but significant shortening of TCRB CDR3s in all four CD4+ subsets of Type 1 diabetes patients.

Material for sequencing was naive CD4+ T cells from blood. This chain joins TRBV6-1 and TRBJ1-5; D uncertain. The clonotype originates from a man aged 18 to 30 with type 1 diabetes. The CDR3 DNA sequence: TGTGCCAGCAGTGGAACAGTCTATAGCAATCAGCCCCAGCATTTT. This gives the protein CASSGTVYSNQPQHF.